The 2 T cell receptor beta chains below were found in one sample sequenced in a study of response to subunit inactivated influenza vaccine. TCRdb called the RT-PCR reads again in MiXCR, with one record for every CDR3 protein. Among approximately 520,000 distinct CDR3 sequences listed, about 25% were seen once. The sample in question was CD4+ T cells sorted from PBMCs, obtained about 5 days after vaccination. The receptors shown here come from a man in his forties or fifties who received an inactivated influenza vaccine.

This clonotype has a handful of counts. This rearrangement joins TRBV7-2 to TRBJ2-7; tentatively, D is TRBD2 (6 bases). The CDR3 runs 14 residues. From germline, CDR1 is SGHTA and CDR2 FQGNSA. Trimming shortened V by 0 bases and J by 6 bases, and 12 bases separated the two germline ends. The CDR3 spells CASSLAGWRGEQYF. The CDR3 DNA follows: TGTGCCAGCAGCTTAGCGGGTTGGCGGGGCGAGCAGTACTTC. Filled out from reference TRBV7-2 and TRBJ2-7, the complete variable domain reads GAGVSQSPSNKVTEKGKDVELRCDPISGHTALYWYRQSLGQGLEFLIYFQGNSAPDKSGLPSDRFSAERTGGSVSTLTIQRTQQEDSAVYLCASSLAGWRGEQYFGPGTRLTVT.

This chain joins TRBV10-3 and TRBJ2-7, with 12 bases that match TRBD2. The CDR3 consists of 15 residues. The trim removed 6 bases at V and 1 base at J, leaving 4 bases unmatched. Germline values: CDR1 ENHRY, CDR2 SYGVKD. The CDR3, as DNA: TGTGCCATCAGGTCGACTAGCGGGAGTTCCTACGAGCAGTACTTC. Its protein product is CAIRSTSGSSYEQYF.